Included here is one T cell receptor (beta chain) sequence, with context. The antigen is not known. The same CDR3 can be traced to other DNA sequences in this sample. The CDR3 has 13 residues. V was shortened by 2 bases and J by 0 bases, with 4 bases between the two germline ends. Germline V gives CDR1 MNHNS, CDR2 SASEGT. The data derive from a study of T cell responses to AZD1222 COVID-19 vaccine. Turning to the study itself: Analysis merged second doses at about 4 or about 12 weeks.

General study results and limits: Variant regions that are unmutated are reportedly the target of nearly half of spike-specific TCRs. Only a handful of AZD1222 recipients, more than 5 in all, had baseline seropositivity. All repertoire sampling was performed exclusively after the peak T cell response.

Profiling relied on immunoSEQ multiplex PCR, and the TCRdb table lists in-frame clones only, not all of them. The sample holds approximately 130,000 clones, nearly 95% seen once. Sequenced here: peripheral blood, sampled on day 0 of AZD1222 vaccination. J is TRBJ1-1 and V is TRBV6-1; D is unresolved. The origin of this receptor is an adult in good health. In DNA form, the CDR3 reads TGTGCCAGCAGTGAAACGGTGAACACTGAAGCTTTCTTT. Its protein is CASSETVNTEAFF.